This T cell receptor beta chain was sequenced for a study of T cell changes during pregnancy in multiple sclerosis. Using immunoSEQ multiplex PCR, the repertoire was profiled, and TCRdb retains in-frame clones only, with some absent. The top ten clones hold less than 2% of a sample with 90,000 to 130,000 clones, 90% to 95% of them seen once. The table lists this clone with a count of one. The CDR3 is 14 amino acids. In germline, CDR1 is MNHEY, CDR2 SMNVEV (reference sequence). V lost 2 bases and J 1 base, leaving 8 bases between the germline ends. This TCR was recovered from a female donor with multiple sclerosis, enrolled in a pregnancy study. This specimen was peripheral blood, taken in the third trimester of pregnancy. The V gene is TRBV27, the J gene TRBJ2-5; tentative D call: TRBD1 (6 bases). CDR3 loop: CASSLMGAQETQYF. The DNA for the CDR3 is TGTGCCAGCAGTTTAATGGGGGCCCAAGAGACCCAGTACTTC.